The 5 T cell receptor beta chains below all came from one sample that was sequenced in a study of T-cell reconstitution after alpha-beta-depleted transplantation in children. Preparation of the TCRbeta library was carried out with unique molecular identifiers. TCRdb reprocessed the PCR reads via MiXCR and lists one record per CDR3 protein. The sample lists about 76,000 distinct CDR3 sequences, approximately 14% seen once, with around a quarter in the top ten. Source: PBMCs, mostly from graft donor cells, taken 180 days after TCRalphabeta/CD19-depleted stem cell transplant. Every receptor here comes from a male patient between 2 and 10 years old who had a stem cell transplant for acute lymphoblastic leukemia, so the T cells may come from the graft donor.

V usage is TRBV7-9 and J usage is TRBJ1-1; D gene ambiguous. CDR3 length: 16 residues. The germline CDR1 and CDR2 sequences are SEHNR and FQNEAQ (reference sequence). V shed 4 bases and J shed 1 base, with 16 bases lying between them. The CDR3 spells CASSSAQGIPNTEAFF. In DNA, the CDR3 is TGTGCCAGCAGCTCGGCACAAGGGATTCCGAACACTGAAGCTTTCTTT. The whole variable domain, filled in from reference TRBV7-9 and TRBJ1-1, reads DTGVSQNPRHKITKRGQNVTFRCDPISEHNRLYWYRQTLGQGPEFLTYFQNEAQLEKSRLLSDRFSAERPKGSFSTLEIQRTEQGDSAMYLCASSSAQGIPNTEAFFGQGTRLTVV.

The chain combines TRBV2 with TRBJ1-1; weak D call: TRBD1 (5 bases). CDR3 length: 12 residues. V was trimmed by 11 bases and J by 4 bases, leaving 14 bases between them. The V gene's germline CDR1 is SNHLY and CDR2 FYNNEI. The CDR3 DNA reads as TGTGCCTCCGTATGGGGGAGCACTGAAGCTTTCTTT. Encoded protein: CASVWGSTEAFF.

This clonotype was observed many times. The CDR3 protein is CSAGTDYGYTF. The DNA for the CDR3 is TGCAGTGCCGGGACAGACTATGGCTACACCTTC. The chain employs TRBV20-1 and TRBJ1-2; 7 bases line up with TRBD1. The junction had 1 base not matched to a gene; V was cut back by 6 bases and J by 3 bases. Looked up from germline, CDR1 is DFQATT and CDR2 is SNEGSKA (reference sequence). This CDR3 contains 11 residues.

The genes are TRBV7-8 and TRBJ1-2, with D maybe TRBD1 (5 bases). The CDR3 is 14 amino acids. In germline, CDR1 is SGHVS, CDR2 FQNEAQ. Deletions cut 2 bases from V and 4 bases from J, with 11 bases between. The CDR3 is CASSLSSGGYGYTF. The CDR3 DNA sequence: TGTGCCAGCAGCTTATCCTCGGGGGGCTATGGCTACACCTTC.

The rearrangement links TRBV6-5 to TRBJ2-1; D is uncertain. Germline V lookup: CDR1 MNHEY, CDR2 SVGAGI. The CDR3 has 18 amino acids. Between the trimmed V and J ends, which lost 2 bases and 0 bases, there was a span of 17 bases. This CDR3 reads CASSYRSSRLSSYNEQFF. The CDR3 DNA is TGTGCCAGCAGTTACCGTTCTTCTCGGTTAAGCTCCTACAATGAGCAGTTCTTC.